This T cell receptor (beta chain) was sequenced during a study of Graves' ophthalmopathy and Graves' hyperthyroidism. This clonotype has at least ten counts. Amplification targeted the TCR beta CDR3 regions, with RNA transcripts as the source material. RT-PCR was first run with HTBI primers, then multiplex PCR in a second round. TCRdb called the multiplex PCR reads again in MiXCR, with one record for every CDR3 protein. Of under 350,000 distinct CDR3 sequences listed, 15% to 20% are singletons. There are 14 residues in the CDR3. The V gene end was trimmed by 6 bases and the J gene end by 6 bases; junction bases not matched to a gene: 8. Germline values: CDR1 SQVTM, CDR2 ANQGSEA. Every ophthalmopathy donor presented moderate-to-severe activity, CAS ≥3, NOSPECS ≥4 and duration under 3 months. Pregnant or lactating patients and those with other autoimmune diseases or uncontrolled infections were excluded. Fresh peripheral blood (approximately 9.5 ml) yielded the PBMCs.

The clonotype originates from an adult man with Graves' ophthalmopathy. What was sequenced was peripheral blood. V usage is TRBV29-1 and J usage is TRBJ1-1; TRBD1 aligns across 12 bases. The CDR3 bases are TGCAGCGTCCGGGACAGGGGGCAAGGGGCTGAAGCTTTCTTT. This codes for CSVRDRGQGAEAFF.